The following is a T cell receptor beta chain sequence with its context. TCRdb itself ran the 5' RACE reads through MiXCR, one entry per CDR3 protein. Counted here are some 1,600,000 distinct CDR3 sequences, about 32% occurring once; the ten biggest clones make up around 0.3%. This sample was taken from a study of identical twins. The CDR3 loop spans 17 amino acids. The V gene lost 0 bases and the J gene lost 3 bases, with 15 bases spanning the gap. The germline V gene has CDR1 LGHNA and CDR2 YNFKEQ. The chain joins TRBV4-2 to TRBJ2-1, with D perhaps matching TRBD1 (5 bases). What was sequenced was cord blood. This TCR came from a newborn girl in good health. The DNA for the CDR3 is TGTGCCAGCAGCCAAGATCTTTCTTGGGGCGACTACAATGAGCAGTTCTTC. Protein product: CASSQDLSWGDYNEQFF.